This TCR beta chain is drawn from a study of blood T cell repertoires in COVID-19. Study context: The samples span acute and convalescent COVID-19 from the United States, Italy and Spain.

Participant ages covered roughly 18 to 89 years across 25 or so US areas. CDR1 and CDR2 from the germline V gene are MDHEN and SYDVKM. The V and J ends lost 7 bases and 3 bases, in that order; junction bases with no gene match: 6. The CDR3 is made up of 15 amino acids. In the original processing: Quantification of nucleated cells was approximated via reference gene primer amplification. Sequencing used immunoSEQ multiplex PCR; TCRdb keeps in-frame clones, though not all of them. That table is the source of V, J and clone size, and D and trimming were worked out from the DNA. This sample has around 250,000 clones, with around 80% found just once.

Sequenced: PBMCs or T cells enriched from blood (not recorded which). The chain links TRBV28 to TRBJ1-5; 10 nucleotides align to TRBD1. The receptor was derived from a man younger than 45 with acute COVID-19. The CDR3 DNA reads as TGTGCCAGCATTTGGACAGGGGGGCTCAATCAGCCCCAGCATTTT. Protein product: CASIWTGGLNQPQHF.